The entry below gives a single T cell receptor beta chain sequence along with its context. In the source study's methods: Estimates of nucleated cell counts were drawn from the amplification of reference gene primers. TCRdb's table, derived via immunoSEQ multiplex PCR, lists solely in-frame clones and lacks some. V and J calls and clone size follow that table, whereas D and trimming were derived from the DNA. This sample yields hundreds of thousands of clones, of which 80% to 90% are seen a single time; approximately 2.4% belongs to the top ten. The data originate from a study of blood T cell repertoires in COVID-19. About the study: Collection of acute and convalescent COVID-19 samples took place in the United States, Italy and Spain.

The V and J ends lost 4 bases and 1 base, in that order; junction bases with no gene match: 9. The CDR3 loop spans 17 amino acids. The germline V gene encodes CDR1 SGDLS and CDR2 YYNGEE. The sequenced sample consisted of peripheral blood. This TCR was recovered from a woman aged 55-70 years with COVID-19, enrolled during active disease. The rearrangement uses TRBV9 and TRBJ2-4, with 9 bases fitting TRBD1. The CDR3 DNA is TGTGCCAGCAGCCCACAGACCGGGACAGGGGCCAAAAACATTCAGTACTTC. It encodes CASSPQTGTGAKNIQYF.